This T cell receptor (beta chain) derives from a study of shared T cell receptors in the human thymus. CDR1 is MNHEY and CDR2 is SMNVEV in the germline V gene (reference sequence). Trimming removed 2 bases from V and 1 base from J, with 14 bases in between. This CDR3 has 17 residues. The method was immunoSEQ multiplex PCR; TCRdb's version includes in-frame clones alone and lacks a portion of them. Of approximately 730,000 clones listed, 80% to 90% are singletons. The same specimen was also included in a second study, on human thymus T cells.

This chain joins TRBV27 and TRBJ2-2, with a possible D match to TRBD1 (6 bases). The source material was thymocytes. This TCR was sampled from a girl under three years old with a congenital heart defect. This CDR3 is CASSLRGHRKNTGELFF. CDR3 sequence (DNA): TGTGCCAGCAGTTTACGGGGACACCGTAAGAACACCGGGGAGCTGTTTTTT.